Listed below are T cell receptor beta chains from one sample, sequenced in a study of cytomegalovirus exposure and HLA in healthy donors. The data were produced by immunoSEQ multiplex PCR, yet TCRdb's version contains in-frame clones alone and is incomplete. The sample has some 99,000 clones; 69% are singletons. Material: PBMCs. The receptors stem from a woman in her sixties or seventies in good health and CMV-seropositive. Both conserved end residues are part of each CDR3. D genes are given only for firm matches. Rows give clone size only sometimes, using once, few, many, or a class for an expanded clone.

J: TRBJ1-2
D: TRBD1
V: TRBV7-8
size: -
CDR3: CASSPRGQEGGYTF
DNA: TGTGCCAGCAGCCCGAGGGGGCAGGAGGGCGGCTACACCTTC

J: TRBJ1-6
D: -
V: TRBV18
size: once
CDR3: CASSQTGSQSPLHF
DNA: TGTGCCAGCTCACAGACAGGTAGCCAATCACCCCTCCACTTT

J: TRBJ1-3
D: -
V: TRBV30
size: -
CDR3: CAWSGGGNTIYF
DNA: TGTGCCTGGAGCGGGGGGGGAAACACCATATATTTT

J: TRBJ2-4
D: TRBD2
V: TRBV7-2
size: few
CDR3: CASSLGLAGAGGNIQYF
DNA: TGTGCCAGCAGCTTAGGACTAGCGGGGGCCGGAGGAAACATTCAGTACTTC

J: TRBJ1-1
D: -
V: TRBV6-5
size: -
CDR3: CASSSRGTEAFF
DNA: TGTGCCAGCAGTTCGCGGGGCACTGAAGCTTTCTTT

J: TRBJ1-3
D: -
V: TRBV6-6
size: few
CDR3: CASSVLPENTIYF
DNA: TGTGCCAGCAGCGTACTACCTGAGAACACCATATATTTT

J: TRBJ1-6
D: -
V: TRBV5-8
size: -
CDR3: CASSRYRSSYNSPLHF
DNA: TGTGCCAGCAGCCGGTATCGGAGCTCCTATAATTCACCCCTCCACTTT

J: TRBJ2-1
D: -
V: TRBV11-2
size: -
CDR3: CASSLVVSGNEQFF
DNA: TGTGCCAGCAGCTTAGTAGTGTCAGGCAATGAGCAGTTCTTC

J: TRBJ1-5
D: -
V: TRBV6-5
size: few
CDR3: CASSYSGVGSNQPQHF
DNA: TGTGCCAGCAGTTACTCCGGGGTCGGTAGCAATCAGCCCCAGCATTTT

J: TRBJ2-3
D: TRBD2
V: TRBV5-4
size: once
CDR3: CASRPSGGAGDTQYF
DNA: TGTGCCAGCCGGCCTAGCGGGGGAGCAGGAGATACGCAGTATTTT

J: TRBJ2-5
D: -
V: TRBV6-1
size: -
CDR3: CASSEVQGSGTQYF
DNA: TGTGCCAGCAGTGAAGTGCAGGGGAGTGGGACCCAGTACTTC

J: TRBJ1-3
D: -
V: TRBV29-1
size: -
CDR3: CSVDKGVSGNTIYF
DNA: TGCAGCGTTGATAAGGGAGTCTCTGGAAACACCATATATTTT

J: TRBJ1-2
D: -
V: TRBV6-5
size: -
CDR3: CASSYTDTRLTF
DNA: TGTGCCAGCAGTTACACGGACACCCGGCTCACCTTC

J: TRBJ2-7
D: -
V: TRBV2
size: few
CDR3: CASSARHGAGEQYF
DNA: TGTGCCAGCAGCGCCCGACACGGGGCGGGGGAGCAGTACTTC

J: TRBJ1-1
D: -
V: TRBV7-8
size: -
CDR3: CASSYIGGGGIKDTEAFF
DNA: TGTGCCAGCAGCTACATAGGGGGGGGTGGGATAAAGGACACTGAAGCTTTCTTT

J: TRBJ2-7
D: TRBD2
V: TRBV6-5
size: -
CDR3: CASNSGGMIGEQYF
DNA: TGTGCCAGCAATAGCGGGGGGATGATAGGGGAGCAGTACTTC